This passage covers 12 T cell receptor beta chains from one sample sequenced in a study of CD4+ T cells in melanoma. Assay used: immunoSEQ multiplex PCR; TCRdb lists only in-frame clones, some missing. The sample has over 100,000 clones, 80% to 95% seen once. The sequencing sample was made of peripheral blood. Receptor source: a human donor with melanoma.

This rearrangement joins TRBV6-5 to TRBJ1-6, with TRBD1 matching over 7 bases. The ends lost 10 bases at V and 7 bases at J; junction bases unmatched: 4. The CDR3 sequence is 12 residues long. Germline V gene sequence: CDR1 MNHEY, CDR2 SVGAGI. CDR3 sequence reads: CATTGANSPLHF. For the CDR3, the DNA is TGTGCCACCACAGGGGCGAATTCACCCCTCCACTTT.

V usage is TRBV27 and J usage is TRBJ2-7, with a tentative D call TRBD2 (5 bases). Trimming removed 0 bases at V and 1 base at J, with 10 bases between. The CDR3 spans 15 residues. The V gene's germline CDR1 is MNHEY and CDR2 SMNVEV (reference sequence). The CDR3 region is CASSLSLAPSYEQYF. Here the CDR3 DNA reads TGTGCCAGCAGTTTATCGTTAGCGCCTTCCTACGAGCAGTACTTC.

This chain links TRBV7-8 with TRBJ2-2; D not certain. The CDR3 spans 11 residues. Germline CDR1 reads SGHVS; CDR2 reads FQNEAQ. Trimming removed 3 bases at V and 6 bases at J, with 2 bases between. Written as DNA, the CDR3 is TGTGCCAGCAGCTTGGCCGGGGAGCTGTTTTTT. This encodes CASSLAGELFF.

V and J are TRBV4-3 and TRBJ2-1, with 8 bases that match TRBD2. Germline CDR1 is LGHNA and CDR2 is YSLEER. Germline trimming cut 1 base from V and 0 bases from J; bases unmatched to any gene: 14. The CDR3 covers 20 residues. The CDR3 region is CASSQVWGGGLLSSYNEQFF. The CDR3, as DNA: TGCGCCAGCAGCCAAGTTTGGGGCGGGGGGCTCCTAAGCTCCTACAATGAGCAGTTCTTC.

The rearrangement uses TRBV5-6 and TRBJ1-6, with D maybe TRBD1 (6 bases). The CDR3 has 16 residues. Germline CDR1 reads SGHDT; CDR2 reads YYEEEE. The V and J ends lost 2 bases and 4 bases respectively, with 13 bases between them. CDR3 bases: TGTGCCAGCAGCTTAAGGGGGGGCGTTTATAATTCACCCCTCCACTTT. Its translation: CASSLRGGVYNSPLHF.

The rearrangement joins TRBV12-5 to TRBJ2-5; tentative D call: TRBD1 (6 bases). CDR3 length equals 14 residues. Germline loops: CDR1 LGHNT, CDR2 FRNRAP. V lost 0 bases and J 6 bases, leaving 11 bases between the germline ends. The DNA for the CDR3 is TGTGCTAGTGGTTTGGTATCAGGGGAGCAGACCCAGTACTTC. Its translation: CASGLVSGEQTQYF.

J is TRBJ1-2 and V is TRBV30; tentative D call: TRBD1 (6 bases). This CDR3 is built from 13 residues. The V end was cut by 2 bases, the J end by 2 bases, with 9 bases between. Germline V gene sequence: CDR1 GTSNPN, CDR2 SVGIG (reference sequence). The CDR3 coding sequence is TGTGCCTGGAGTCCCGGGGGCAACTATGGCTACACCTTC. Amino acid sequence: CAWSPGGNYGYTF.

The rearrangement uses TRBV7-3 and TRBJ2-1; TRBD2 matches 10 bases. Germline V lookup: CDR1 SGHTA, CDR2 FQGTGA. V was clipped by 5 bases and J by 6 bases; unmatched bases: 4. This CDR3 region has 14 residues. The CDR3 DNA reads as TGTGCCAGCAGCCCAGCGGGAGGGCTCAATGAGCAGTTCTTC. The encoded protein is CASSPAGGLNEQFF.

This clone appeared once. The chain couples TRBV5-8 to TRBJ2-5; a weak D match, TRBD2 (5 bases). The CDR3 length is 13 residues. Trimming left V 5 bases short and J 2 bases short, with 10 bases between. CDR1 SGHTS and CDR2 YDEGEE come from the germline V gene. The DNA of the CDR3 is TGTGCCAGCAGAGCCCGAGGGCAAGAGACCCAGTACTTC. It is translated as CASRARGQETQYF.

The chain has TRBV14 and TRBJ2-2; TRBD2 aligns across 13 bases. Trimming cost V 8 bases and J 2 bases; bases outside gene matches: 5. CDR3 length equals 16 residues. Germline assignment: CDR1 SGHDN and CDR2 FVKESK. CDR3 sequence: CASRRTSGSNTGELFF. In DNA, the CDR3 is TGTGCCAGCCGCCGGACTAGCGGGAGTAACACCGGGGAGCTGTTTTTT.

The chain joins TRBV27 to TRBJ1-5, with unresolved D. Trimming shortened V by 4 bases and J by 5 bases, and 6 bases separated the two germline ends. This CDR3 is 12 amino acids long. The V gene's germline CDR1 is MNHEY and CDR2 SMNVEV (reference sequence). Here the CDR3 DNA reads TGTGCCAGCAGTTACCTTTATCAGCCCCAGCATTTT. Its protein product is CASSYLYQPQHF.

This clone was seen only once. The rearrangement joins TRBV4-2 to TRBJ2-1; no reliable D call. V shed 0 bases and J shed 9 bases, with 24 bases lying between them. Germline V gives CDR1 LGHNA, CDR2 YNFKEQ. CDR3 length: 18 amino acids. CDR3 sequence (DNA): TGTGCCAGCAGCCAAGACGATGCTATGCCTCATGAGGTGGGTGAGCAGTTCTTC. Translation gives CASSQDDAMPHEVGEQFF.